This entry features one T cell receptor beta chain sequence. This specimen belongs to a study of blood T cell repertoires in COVID-19. Study as a whole: Collection of acute and convalescent COVID-19 samples took place in the United States, Italy and Spain. Nucleic acid was either cDNA or gDNA, and it came from T cells, B-cell-depleted T cells, or PBMCs.

In the authors' methods: The assay estimated nucleated cells by amplifying reference gene primers. Profiling relied on immunoSEQ multiplex PCR, and the TCRdb table lists in-frame clones only, not all of them. The DNA was the basis for D and trimming; V, J and clone size are from that table. The sample comprises roughly 130,000 clones, around 80% of which are singletons, and more than 15% rests with the top ten. Germline CDR1 SGHKS, CDR2 YYEKEE (reference sequence). The length of the CDR3 is 15 residues. The V end was cut by 0 bases, the J end by 4 bases, with 14 bases between. Sequenced input: peripheral blood. The sequence derives from a man aged 60 to 69 with active or convalescent COVID-19. V is TRBV5-5 and J is TRBJ2-7, with D perhaps matching TRBD2 (5 bases). The CDR3, as DNA: TGTGCCAGCAGCTTGGGACCGGGGAAAGAATACGAGCAGTACTTC. This sequence encodes CASSLGPGKEYEQYF. Complete variable domain (other parts from reference TRBV5-5 and TRBJ2-7): DAGVTQSPTHLIKTRGQQVTLRCSPISGHKSVSWYQQVLGQGPQFIFQYYEKEERGRGNFPDRFSARQFPNYSSELNVNALLLGDSALYLCASSLGPGKEYEQYFGPGTRLTVT.